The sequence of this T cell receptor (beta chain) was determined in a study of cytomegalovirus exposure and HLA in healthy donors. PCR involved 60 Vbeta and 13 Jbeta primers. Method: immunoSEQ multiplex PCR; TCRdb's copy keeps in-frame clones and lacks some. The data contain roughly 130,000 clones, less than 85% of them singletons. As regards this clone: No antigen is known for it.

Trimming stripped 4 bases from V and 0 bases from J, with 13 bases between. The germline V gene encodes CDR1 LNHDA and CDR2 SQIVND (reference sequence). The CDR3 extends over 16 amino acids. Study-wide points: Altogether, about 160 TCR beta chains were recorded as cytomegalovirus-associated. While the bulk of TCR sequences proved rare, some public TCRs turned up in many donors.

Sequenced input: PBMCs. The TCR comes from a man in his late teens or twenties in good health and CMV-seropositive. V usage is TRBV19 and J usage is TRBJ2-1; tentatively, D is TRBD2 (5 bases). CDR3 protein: CASSNRLSSSYNEQFF. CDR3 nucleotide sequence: TGTGCCAGTAGTAACAGACTATCATCCTCCTACAATGAGCAGTTCTTC. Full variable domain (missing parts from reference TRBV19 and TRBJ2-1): DGGITQSPKYLFRKEGQNVTLSCEQNLNHDAMYWYRQDPGQGLRLIYYSQIVNDFQKGDIAEGYSVSREKKESFPLTVTSAQKNPTAFYLCASSNRLSSSYNEQFFGPGTRLTVL.